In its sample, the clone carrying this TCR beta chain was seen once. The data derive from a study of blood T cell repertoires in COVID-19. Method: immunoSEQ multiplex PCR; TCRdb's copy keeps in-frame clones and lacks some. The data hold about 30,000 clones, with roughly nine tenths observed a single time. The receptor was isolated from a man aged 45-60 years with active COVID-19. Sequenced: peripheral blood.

As DNA, the CDR3 is TGTGCCAGCAGCGCGCCCTATCAAGAGACCCAGTACTTC. The encoded protein is CASSAPYQETQYF. This rearrangement joins TRBV5-4 to TRBJ2-5, with no clear D. With 4 bases removed from V and 2 bases from J, the gap between germline ends came to 9 bases. CDR3 length equals 13 residues. Germline lookup yields CDR1 SGHNT and CDR2 YYREEE (reference sequence).